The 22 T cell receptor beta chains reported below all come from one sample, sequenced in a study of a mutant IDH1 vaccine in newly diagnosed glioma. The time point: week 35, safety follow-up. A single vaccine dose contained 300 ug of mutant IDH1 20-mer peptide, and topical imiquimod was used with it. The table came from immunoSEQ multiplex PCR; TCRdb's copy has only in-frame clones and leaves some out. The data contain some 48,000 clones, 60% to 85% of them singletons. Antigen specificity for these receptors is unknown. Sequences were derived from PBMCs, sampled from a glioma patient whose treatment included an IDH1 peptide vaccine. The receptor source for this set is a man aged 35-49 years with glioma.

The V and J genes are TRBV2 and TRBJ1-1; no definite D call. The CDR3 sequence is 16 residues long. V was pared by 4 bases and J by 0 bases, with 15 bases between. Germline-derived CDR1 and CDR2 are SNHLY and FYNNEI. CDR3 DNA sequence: TGTGCCAGCAGTGGGAAATCCGACCGGATGAACACTGAAGCTTTCTTT. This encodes CASSGKSDRMNTEAFF.

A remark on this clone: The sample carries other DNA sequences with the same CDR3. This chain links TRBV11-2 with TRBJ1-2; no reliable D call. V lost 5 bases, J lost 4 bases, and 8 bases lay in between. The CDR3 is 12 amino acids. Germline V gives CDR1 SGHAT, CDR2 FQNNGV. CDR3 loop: CASSPDRYGYTF. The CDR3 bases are TGTGCCAGCAGCCCAGACCGCTATGGCTACACCTTC.

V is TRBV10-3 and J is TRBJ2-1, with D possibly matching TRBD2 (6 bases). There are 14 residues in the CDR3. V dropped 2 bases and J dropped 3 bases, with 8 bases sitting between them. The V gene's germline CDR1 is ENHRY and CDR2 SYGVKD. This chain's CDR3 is CAISEGDFYNEQFF. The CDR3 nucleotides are TGTGCCATCAGTGAGGGGGACTTCTACAATGAGCAGTTCTTC.

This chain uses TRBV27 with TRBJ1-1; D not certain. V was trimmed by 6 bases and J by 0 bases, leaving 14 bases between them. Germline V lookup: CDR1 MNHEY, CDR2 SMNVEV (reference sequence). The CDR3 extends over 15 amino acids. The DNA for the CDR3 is TGTGCCAGCAGCCAGACACCTGGGCTGAACACTGAAGCTTTCTTT. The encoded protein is CASSQTPGLNTEAFF.

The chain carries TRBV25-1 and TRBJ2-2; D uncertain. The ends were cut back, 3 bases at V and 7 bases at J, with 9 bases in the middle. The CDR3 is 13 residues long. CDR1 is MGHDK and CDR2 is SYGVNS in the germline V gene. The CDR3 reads CASSDTWGGELFF. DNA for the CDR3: TGTGCCAGCAGTGATACCTGGGGCGGGGAGCTGTTTTTT.

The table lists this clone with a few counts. CDR3 nucleotides: TGTGCCAGCAGCTTGGGGGGGCCCGCCTACGAGCAGTACTTC. Translation: CASSLGGPAYEQYF. This chain connects TRBV7-8 to TRBJ2-7; D might be TRBD2 (7 bases). The CDR3 sequence is 14 residues long. Germline V gene lookup returns CDR1 SGHVS and CDR2 FQNEAQ. V lost 3 bases and J 2 bases, leaving 11 bases between the germline ends.

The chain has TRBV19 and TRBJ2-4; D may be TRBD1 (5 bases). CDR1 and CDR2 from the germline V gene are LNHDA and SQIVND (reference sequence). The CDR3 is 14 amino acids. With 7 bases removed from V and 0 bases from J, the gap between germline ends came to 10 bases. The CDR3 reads CASIDSLAKNIQYF. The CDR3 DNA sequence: TGTGCCAGTATCGACAGTTTAGCCAAAAACATTCAGTACTTC. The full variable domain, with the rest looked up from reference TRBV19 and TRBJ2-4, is DGGITQSPKYLFRKEGQNVTLSCEQNLNHDAMYWYRQDPGQGLRLIYYSQIVNDFQKGDIAEGYSVSREKKESFPLTVTSAQKNPTAFYLCASIDSLAKNIQYFGAGTRLSVL.

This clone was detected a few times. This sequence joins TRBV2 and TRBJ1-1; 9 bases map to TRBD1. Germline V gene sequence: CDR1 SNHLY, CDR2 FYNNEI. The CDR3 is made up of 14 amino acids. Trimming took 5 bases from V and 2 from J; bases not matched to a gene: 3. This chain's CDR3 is CASSRDRANTEAFF. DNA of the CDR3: TGTGCCAGCAGTAGGGACAGGGCTAACACTGAAGCTTTCTTT.

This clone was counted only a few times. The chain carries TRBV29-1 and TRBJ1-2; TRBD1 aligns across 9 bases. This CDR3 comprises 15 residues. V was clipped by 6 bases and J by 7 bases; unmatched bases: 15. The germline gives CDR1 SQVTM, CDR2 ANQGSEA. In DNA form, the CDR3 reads TGCAGCGTCGTTGACCCCTTAACAGGGGGCGTTGGCTACACCTTC. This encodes CSVVDPLTGGVGYTF.

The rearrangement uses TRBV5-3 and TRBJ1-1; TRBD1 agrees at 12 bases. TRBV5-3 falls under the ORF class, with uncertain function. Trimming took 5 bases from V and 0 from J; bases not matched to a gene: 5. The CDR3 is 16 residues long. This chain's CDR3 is CARSGTGGKVNTEAFF. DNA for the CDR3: TGTGCCAGAAGTGGGACAGGGGGCAAAGTGAACACTGAAGCTTTCTTT.

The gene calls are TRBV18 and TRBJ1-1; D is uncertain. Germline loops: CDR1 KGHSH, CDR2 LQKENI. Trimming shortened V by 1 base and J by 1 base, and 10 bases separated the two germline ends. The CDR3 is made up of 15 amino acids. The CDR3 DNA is TGTGCCAGCTCACCACTCGACACCTCGAACACTGAAGCTTTCTTT. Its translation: CASSPLDTSNTEAFF.

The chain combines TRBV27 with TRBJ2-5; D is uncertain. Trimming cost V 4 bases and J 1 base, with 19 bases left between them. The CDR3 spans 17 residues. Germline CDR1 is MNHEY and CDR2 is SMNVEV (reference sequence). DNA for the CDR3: TGTGCCAGCAGTTCATTTAAGCCCCAAGGGCCCCAAGAGACCCAGTACTTC. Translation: CASSSFKPQGPQETQYF.

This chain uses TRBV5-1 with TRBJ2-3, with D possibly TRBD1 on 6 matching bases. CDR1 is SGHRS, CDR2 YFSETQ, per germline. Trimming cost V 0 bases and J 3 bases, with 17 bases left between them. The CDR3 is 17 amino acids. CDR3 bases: TGCGCCAGCAGCTTGGGACACCGGGACACTAAGACAGATACGCAGTATTTT. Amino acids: CASSLGHRDTKTDTQYF.

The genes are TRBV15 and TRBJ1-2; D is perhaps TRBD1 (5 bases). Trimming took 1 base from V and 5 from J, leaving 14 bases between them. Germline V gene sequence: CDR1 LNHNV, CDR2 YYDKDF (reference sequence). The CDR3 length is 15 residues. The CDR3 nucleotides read TGTGCCACCAGCAGAGCTCTATCGACAGTTTATGGCTACACCTTC. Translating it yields CATSRALSTVYGYTF.

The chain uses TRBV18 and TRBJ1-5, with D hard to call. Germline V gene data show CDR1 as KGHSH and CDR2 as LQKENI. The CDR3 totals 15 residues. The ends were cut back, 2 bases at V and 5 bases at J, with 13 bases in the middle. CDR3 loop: CASSPGTPRDQPQHF. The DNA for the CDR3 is TGTGCCAGCTCACCAGGCACACCTCGGGATCAGCCCCAGCATTTT. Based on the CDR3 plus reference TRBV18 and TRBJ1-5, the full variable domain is NAGVMQNPRHLVRRRGQEARLRCSPMKGHSHVYWYRQLPEEGLKFMVYLQKENIIDESGMPKERFSAEFPKEGPSILRIQQVVRGDSAAYFCASSPGTPRDQPQHFGDGTRLSIL.

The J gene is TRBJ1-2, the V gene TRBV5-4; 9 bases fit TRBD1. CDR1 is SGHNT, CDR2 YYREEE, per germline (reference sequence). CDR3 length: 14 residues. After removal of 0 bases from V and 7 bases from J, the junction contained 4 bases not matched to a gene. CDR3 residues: CASSLGGQGFGYTF. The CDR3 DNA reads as TGTGCCAGCAGCTTGGGGGGACAGGGCTTTGGCTACACCTTC.

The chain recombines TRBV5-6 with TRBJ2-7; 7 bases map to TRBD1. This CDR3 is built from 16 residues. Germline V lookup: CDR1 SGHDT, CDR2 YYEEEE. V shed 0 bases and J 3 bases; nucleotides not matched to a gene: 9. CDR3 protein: CASSLATGVPIYEQYV. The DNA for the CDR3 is TGTGCCAGCAGCTTGGCCACAGGGGTGCCGATCTACGAGCAGTACGTC.

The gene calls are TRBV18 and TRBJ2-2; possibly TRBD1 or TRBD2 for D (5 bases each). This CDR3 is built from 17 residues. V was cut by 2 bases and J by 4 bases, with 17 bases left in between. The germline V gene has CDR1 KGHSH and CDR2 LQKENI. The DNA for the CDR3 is TGTGCCAGCTCACCAATGGTGCGGGCAGGGAGCACCGGGGAGCTGTTTTTT. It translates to CASSPMVRAGSTGELFF.

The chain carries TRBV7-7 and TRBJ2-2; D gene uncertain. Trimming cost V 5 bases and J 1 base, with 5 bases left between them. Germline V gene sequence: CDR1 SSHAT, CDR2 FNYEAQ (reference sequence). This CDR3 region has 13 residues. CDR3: CASSPGNTGELFF. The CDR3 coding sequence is TGTGCCAGCAGCCCTGGGAACACCGGGGAGCTGTTTTTT. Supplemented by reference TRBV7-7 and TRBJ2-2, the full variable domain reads GAGVSQSPRYKVTKRGQDVTLRCDPISSHATLYWYQQALGQGPEFLTYFNYEAQPDKSGLPSDRFSAERPEGSISTLTIQRTEQRDSAMYRCASSPGNTGELFFGEGSRLTVL.

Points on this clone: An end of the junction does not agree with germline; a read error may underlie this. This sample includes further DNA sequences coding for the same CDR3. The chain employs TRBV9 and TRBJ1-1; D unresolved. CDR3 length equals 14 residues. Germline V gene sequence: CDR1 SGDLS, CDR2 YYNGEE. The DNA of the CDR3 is TGTGCCAGCAGCACCGGAGGAGTAAACACTGAGGCTTTCTTT. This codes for CASSTGGVNTEAFF.

The DNA for the CDR3 is TGTGCCAGCACCAGCCGCGCGGGAGGGCAGAATGAGCAGTTCTTC. This encodes CASTSRAGGQNEQFF. V is TRBV5-4 and J is TRBJ2-1; 9 nucleotides line up with TRBD2. Trimming took 6 bases from V and 7 from J; bases not matched to a gene: 11. Looked up from germline, CDR1 is SGHNT and CDR2 is YYREEE (reference sequence). The CDR3 runs to 15 residues.

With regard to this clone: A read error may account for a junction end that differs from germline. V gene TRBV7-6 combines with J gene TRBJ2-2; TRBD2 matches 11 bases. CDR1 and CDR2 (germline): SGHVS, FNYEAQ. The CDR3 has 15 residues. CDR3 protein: CASSVAGGLAGELFF. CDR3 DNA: TGTGCCAGCAGCGTAGCGGGAGGGCTTGCCGGGGAGCTGTTTTTT.